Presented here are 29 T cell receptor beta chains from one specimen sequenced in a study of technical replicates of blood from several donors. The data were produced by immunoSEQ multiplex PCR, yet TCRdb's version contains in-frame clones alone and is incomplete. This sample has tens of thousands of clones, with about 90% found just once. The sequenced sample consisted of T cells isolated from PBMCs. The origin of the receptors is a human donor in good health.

For the CDR3, the DNA is TGCAGCGTTTACAGGTTCGGTGGCTACACCTTC. Encoded protein: CSVYRFGGYTF. The chain uses TRBV29-1 and TRBJ1-2; D is perhaps TRBD1 (5 bases). The CDR3 is made up of 11 amino acids. Germline V CDR1 and CDR2: SQVTM, ANQGSEA. V was cut by 5 bases and J by 7 bases, with 11 bases left in between. Complete variable domain (other parts from reference TRBV29-1 and TRBJ1-2): SAVISQKPSRDICQRGTSLTIQCQVDSQVTMMFWYRQQPGQSLTLIATANQGSEATYESGFVIDKFPISRPNLTFSTLTVSNMSPEDSSIYLCSVYRFGGYTFGSGTRLTVV.

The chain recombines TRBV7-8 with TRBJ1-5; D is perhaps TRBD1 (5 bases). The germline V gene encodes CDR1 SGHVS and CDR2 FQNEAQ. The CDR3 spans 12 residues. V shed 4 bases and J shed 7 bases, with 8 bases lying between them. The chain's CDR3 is CASSSAGQPQHF. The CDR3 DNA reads TGTGCCAGCAGCTCCGCAGGGCAGCCCCAGCATTTT.

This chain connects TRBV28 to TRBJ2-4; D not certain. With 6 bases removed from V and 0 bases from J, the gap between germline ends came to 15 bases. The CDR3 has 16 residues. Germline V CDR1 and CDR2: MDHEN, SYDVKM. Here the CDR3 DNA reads TGTGCCAGCAGCACTATAACTTGGGTAGCCAAAAACATTCAGTACTTC. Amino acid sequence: CASSTITWVAKNIQYF. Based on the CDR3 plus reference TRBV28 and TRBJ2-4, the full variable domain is DVKVTQSSRYLVKRTGEKVFLECVQDMDHENMFWYRQDPGLGLRLIYFSYDVKMKEKGDIPEGYSVSREKKERFSLILESASTNQTSMYLCASSTITWVAKNIQYFGAGTRLSVL.

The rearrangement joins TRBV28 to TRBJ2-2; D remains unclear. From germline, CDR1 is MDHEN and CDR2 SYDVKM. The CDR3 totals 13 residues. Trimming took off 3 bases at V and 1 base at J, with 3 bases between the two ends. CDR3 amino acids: CASSFGNTGELFF. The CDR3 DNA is TGTGCCAGCAGTTTCGGGAACACCGGGGAGCTGTTTTTT.

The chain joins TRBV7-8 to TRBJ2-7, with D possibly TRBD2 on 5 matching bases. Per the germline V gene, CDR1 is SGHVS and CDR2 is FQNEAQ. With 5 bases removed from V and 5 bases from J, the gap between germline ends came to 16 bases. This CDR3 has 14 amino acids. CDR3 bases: TGTGCCAGCAGCGAACCAAGCGGTATCAACGAGCAGTACTTC. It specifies CASSEPSGINEQYF.

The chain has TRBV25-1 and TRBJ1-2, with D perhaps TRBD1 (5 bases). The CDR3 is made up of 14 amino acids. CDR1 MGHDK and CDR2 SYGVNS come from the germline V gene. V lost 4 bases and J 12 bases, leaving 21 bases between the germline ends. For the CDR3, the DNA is TGTGCCAGCAGTGGAGATGTGGGCTTGGAGGGGAACACCTTC. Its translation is CASSGDVGLEGNTF.

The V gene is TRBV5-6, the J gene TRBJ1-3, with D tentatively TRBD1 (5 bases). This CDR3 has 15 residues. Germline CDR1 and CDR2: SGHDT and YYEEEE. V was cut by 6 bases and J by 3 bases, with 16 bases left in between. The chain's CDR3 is CASTGWATDGNTIYF. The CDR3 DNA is TGTGCCAGCACAGGGTGGGCAACTGATGGAAACACCATATATTTT.

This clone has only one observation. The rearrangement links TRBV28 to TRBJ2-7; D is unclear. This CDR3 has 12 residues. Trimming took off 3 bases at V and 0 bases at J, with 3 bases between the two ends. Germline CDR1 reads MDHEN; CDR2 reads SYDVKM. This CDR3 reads CASSFSSYEQYF. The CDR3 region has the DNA TGTGCCAGCAGTTTTAGCTCCTACGAGCAGTACTTC.

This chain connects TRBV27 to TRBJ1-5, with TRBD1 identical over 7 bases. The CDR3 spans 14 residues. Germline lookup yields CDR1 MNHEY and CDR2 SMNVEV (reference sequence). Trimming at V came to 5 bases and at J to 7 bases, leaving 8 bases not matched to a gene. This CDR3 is CASSTQGIRQPQHF. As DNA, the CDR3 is TGTGCCAGCAGTACACAGGGGATTAGGCAGCCCCAGCATTTT.

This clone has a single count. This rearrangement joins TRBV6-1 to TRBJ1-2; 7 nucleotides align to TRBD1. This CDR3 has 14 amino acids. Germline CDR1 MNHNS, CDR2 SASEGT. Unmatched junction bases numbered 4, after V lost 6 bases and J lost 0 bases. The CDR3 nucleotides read TGTGCCAGCAGCACCGGACAGGCTAACTATGGCTACACCTTC. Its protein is CASSTGQANYGYTF.

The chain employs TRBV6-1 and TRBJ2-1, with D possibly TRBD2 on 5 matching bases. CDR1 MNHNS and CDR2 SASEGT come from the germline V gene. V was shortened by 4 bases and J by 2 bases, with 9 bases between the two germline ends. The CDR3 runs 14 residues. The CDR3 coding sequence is TGTGCCAGCAGTGCCGGGGATCCCTACAATGAGCAGTTCTTC. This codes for CASSAGDPYNEQFF.

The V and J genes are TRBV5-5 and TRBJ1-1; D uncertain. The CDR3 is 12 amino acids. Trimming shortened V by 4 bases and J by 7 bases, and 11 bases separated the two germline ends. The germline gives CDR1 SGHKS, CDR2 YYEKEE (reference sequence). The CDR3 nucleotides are TGTGCCAGCAGCCCTGGGAGTAGTGAAGCTTTCTTT. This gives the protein CASSPGSSEAFF.

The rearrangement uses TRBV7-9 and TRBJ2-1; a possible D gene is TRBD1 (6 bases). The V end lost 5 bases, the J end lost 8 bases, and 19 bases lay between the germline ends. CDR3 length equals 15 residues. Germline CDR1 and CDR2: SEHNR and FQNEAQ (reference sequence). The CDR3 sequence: CASSLTGFVGDEQFF. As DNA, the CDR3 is TGTGCCAGCAGCCTTACAGGGTTTGTGGGTGATGAGCAGTTCTTC.

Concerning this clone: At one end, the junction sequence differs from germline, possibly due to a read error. The CDR3: CASGTDTYEQYF. CDR3 nucleotide sequence: TGCGCCTCCGGGACAGATACCTACGAGCAGTACTTC. V gene TRBV30 combines with J gene TRBJ2-7; 7 bases match TRBD1. CDR1 and CDR2 from the germline V gene are GTSNPN and SVGIG (reference sequence). There are 12 residues in the CDR3.

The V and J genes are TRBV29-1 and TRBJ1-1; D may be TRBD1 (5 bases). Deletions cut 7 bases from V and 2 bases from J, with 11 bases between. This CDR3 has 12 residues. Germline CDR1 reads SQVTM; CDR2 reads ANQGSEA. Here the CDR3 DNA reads TGCAGCGCTTTGACAGTTAACACTGAAGCTTTCTTT. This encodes CSALTVNTEAFF.

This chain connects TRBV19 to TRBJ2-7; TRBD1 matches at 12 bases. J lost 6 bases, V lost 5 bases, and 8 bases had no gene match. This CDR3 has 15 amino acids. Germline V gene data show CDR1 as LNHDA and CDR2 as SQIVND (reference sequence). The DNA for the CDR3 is TGTGCCAGTAGTCGGTCCGGGACAGGGGGCAGCGAGCAGTACTTC. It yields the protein CASSRSGTGGSEQYF.

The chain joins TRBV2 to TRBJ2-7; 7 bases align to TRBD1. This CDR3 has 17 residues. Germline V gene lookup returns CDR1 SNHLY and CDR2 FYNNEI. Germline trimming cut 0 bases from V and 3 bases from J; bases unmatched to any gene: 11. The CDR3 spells CASSEAPVTGTFYEQYF. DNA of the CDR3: TGTGCCAGCAGTGAAGCACCGGTGACAGGGACCTTCTACGAGCAGTACTTC.

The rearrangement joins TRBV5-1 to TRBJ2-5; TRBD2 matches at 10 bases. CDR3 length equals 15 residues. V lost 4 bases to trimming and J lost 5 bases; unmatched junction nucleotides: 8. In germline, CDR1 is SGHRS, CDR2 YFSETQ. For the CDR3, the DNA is TGCGCCAGCAGCCAGTTAGCGGGAGGAGGGGAGACCCAGTACTTC. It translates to CASSQLAGGGETQYF.

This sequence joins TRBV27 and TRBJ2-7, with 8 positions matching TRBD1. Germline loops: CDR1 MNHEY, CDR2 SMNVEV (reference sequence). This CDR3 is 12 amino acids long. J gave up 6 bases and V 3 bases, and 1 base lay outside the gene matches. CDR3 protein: CASSFRGREQYF. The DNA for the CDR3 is TGTGCCAGCAGTTTCAGGGGGCGCGAGCAGTACTTC.

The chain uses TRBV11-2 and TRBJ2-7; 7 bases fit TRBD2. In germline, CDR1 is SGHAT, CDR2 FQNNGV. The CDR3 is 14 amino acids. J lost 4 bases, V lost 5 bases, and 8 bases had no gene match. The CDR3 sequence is CASSPWAGRYEQYF. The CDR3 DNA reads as TGTGCCAGCAGCCCCTGGGCCGGGAGGTACGAGCAGTACTTC.

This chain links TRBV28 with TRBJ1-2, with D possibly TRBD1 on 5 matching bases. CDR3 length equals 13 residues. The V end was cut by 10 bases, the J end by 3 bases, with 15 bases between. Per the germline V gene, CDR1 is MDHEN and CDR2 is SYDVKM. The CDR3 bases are TGTGCCACCTGGGGCCGGGCGTACTATGGCTACACCTTC. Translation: CATWGRAYYGYTF.

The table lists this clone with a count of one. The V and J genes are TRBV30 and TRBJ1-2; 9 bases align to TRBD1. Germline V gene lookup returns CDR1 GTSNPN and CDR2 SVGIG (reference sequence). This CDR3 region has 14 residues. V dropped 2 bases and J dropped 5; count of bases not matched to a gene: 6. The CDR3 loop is CAWSPTGGAYGYTF. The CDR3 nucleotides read TGTGCCTGGAGTCCTACAGGGGGCGCGTATGGCTACACCTTC.

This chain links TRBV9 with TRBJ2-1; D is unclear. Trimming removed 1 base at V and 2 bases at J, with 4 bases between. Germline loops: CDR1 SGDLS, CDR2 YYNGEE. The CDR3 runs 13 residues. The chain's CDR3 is CASSVSPYNEQFF. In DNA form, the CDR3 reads TGTGCCAGCAGCGTAAGCCCCTACAATGAGCAGTTCTTC.

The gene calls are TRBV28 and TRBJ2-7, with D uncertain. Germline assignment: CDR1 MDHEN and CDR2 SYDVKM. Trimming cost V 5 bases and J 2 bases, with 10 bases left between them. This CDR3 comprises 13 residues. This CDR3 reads CASSPQAAYEQYF. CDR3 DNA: TGTGCCAGCAGTCCGCAGGCCGCCTACGAGCAGTACTTC.

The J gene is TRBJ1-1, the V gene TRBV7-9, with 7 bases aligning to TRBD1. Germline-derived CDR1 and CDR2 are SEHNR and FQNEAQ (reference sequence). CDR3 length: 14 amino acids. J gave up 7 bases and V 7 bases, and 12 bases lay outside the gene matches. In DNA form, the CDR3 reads TGTGCCAGCATTCCCCTGAGGGACAGAGATGAAGCTTTCTTT. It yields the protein CASIPLRDRDEAFF.

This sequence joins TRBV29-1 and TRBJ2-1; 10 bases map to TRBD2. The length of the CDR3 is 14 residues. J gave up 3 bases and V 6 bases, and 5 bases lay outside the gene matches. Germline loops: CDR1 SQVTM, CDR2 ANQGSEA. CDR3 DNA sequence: TGCAGCGTGGGGACTAGCGCGAACTACAATGAGCAGTTCTTC. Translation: CSVGTSANYNEQFF.

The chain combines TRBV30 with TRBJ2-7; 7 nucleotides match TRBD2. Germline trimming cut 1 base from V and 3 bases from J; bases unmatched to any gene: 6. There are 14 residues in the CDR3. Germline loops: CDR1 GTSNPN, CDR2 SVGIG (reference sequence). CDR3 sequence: CAWSGGLDNYEQYF. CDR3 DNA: TGTGCCTGGAGTGGTGGACTAGACAACTACGAGCAGTACTTC. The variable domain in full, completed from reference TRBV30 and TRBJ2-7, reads SQTIHQWPATLVQPVGSPLSLECTVEGTSNPNLYWYRQAAGRGLQLLFYSVGIGQISSEVPQNLSASRPQDRQFILSSKKLLLSDSGFYLCAWSGGLDNYEQYFGPGTRLTVT.

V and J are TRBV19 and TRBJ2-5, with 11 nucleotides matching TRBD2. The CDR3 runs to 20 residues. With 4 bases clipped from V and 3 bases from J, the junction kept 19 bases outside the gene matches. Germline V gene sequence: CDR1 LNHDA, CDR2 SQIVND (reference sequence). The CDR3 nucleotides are TGTGCCAGTAGTACTCATGCGGAGACTAGCGGGAATGGTTGGGAAGAGACCCAGTACTTC. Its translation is CASSTHAETSGNGWEETQYF.

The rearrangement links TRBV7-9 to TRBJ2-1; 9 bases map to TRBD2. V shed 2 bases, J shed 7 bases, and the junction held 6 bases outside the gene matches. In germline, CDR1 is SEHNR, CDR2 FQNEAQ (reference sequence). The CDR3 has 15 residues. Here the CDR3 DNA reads TGTGCCAGCAGCTTACTTAGCGGGAGCGGGAATGAGCAGTTCTTC. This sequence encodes CASSLLSGSGNEQFF.